This T cell receptor beta chain stems from a study of cytomegalovirus exposure and HLA in healthy donors (dated by TCRdb to between 2016 and 2019). With respect to the entire study: According to a later analysis, the 120 or so validation repertoires were produced on the same platform as the 700 or so repertoires of the first cohort. The study was designed to test whether signatures of past pathogen exposure could be identified by cataloging public T cell receptors. A separate validation cohort of roughly 110 different subjects was used in addition to the approximately 670-subject first cohort. To predict cytomegalovirus infection status, the study combined high-throughput TCR immunosequencing, statistical association of individual TCRs with disease status, and machine learning.

Libraries were made using the immunoSEQ multiplex PCR assay. The paper's data handling went like this. A statistical classification framework was developed to diagnose cytomegalovirus status using the catalog of TCR beta chain sequences. This is the immuneACCESS table as TCRdb keeps it, with only in-frame sequences that have V and J called. A part of the clones is gone; compared with another copy, unresolved V genes explain less than half, and the rest is unexplained. The V and J calls and clone size come from that table; D and trimming were worked out from the DNA. The sample contains 300,000 to 400,000 clones, roughly 90% of them found a single time. The ten largest clonotypes hold around 0.91% of the sample. Results and caveats for the whole study, not just this receptor: The authors suggested that the approach could potentially be extended to other disease states and immunological phenotypes. Cytomegalovirus status was reported to be diagnosed by the classifier with high specificity and sensitivity in both the original and validation cohorts. Across donors, most TCR sequences were observed very rarely, whereas some public TCRs were present in many individuals. Subsequent analysis determined that TCRs grouped into clusters in the first cohort also showed a tendency toward co-occurrence across the roughly 120 validation repertoires, and 94% of cluster scores exceeded 0. The validation cohort had no HLA typing available for a later analysis, so co-occurrence within that cohort was assessed over all 120 repertoires. In vitro tests confirmed that a few of the cytomegalovirus-associated TCR beta chains recognize cytomegalovirus antigens. A total of fewer than 200 TCR beta chains were listed by the study as associated with cytomegalovirus.

From a lookup of the germline V gene, CDR1 and CDR2 are MGHRA and YSYEKL. V is trimmed back by 1 base and J by 5 bases, and the junction contains 8 bases that no gene match accounts for. Measured from the cysteine to the phenylalanine, the CDR3 is 17 residues long. Solely the CDR3 DNA is kept, with 51 bases framed from the first base. The donors were included in the validation cohort of 90 to 150 subjects, a group kept apart from the roughly 670-subject first cohort. A single count supports this clone. Its antigen target is currently unknown. Base qualities are not at hand, and no much larger clone is one base apart.

This TCR came from a young man in good health and CMV-seronegative. This chain is built from TRBV4-1 and TRBJ2-5; TRBD1 agrees with 12 junctional bases. Sequencing used PBMCs. The bases are TGCGCCAGCAGCCAAGTGTTGGGACAGGGGGCTCGGGAGACCCAGTACTTC. Its protein reads: CASSQVLGQGARETQYF.